The 27 T cell receptor beta chains below all came from one sample that was sequenced in a study of blood T cell repertoires in COVID-19. Profiling relied on immunoSEQ multiplex PCR, and the TCRdb table lists in-frame clones only, not all of them. The sample contains 95,000 to 150,000 clones, roughly 84% of which appear only once. Sequenced material: peripheral blood. These receptors originate from a man in his fifties or sixties with acute or convalescent COVID-19.

The chain carries TRBV18 and TRBJ1-4; 8 nucleotides line up with TRBD1. The V gene end was trimmed by 6 bases and the J gene end by 4 bases; junction bases not matched to a gene: 13. The germline V gene has CDR1 KGHSH and CDR2 LQKENI. The CDR3 consists of 17 residues. In DNA, the CDR3 is TGTGCCAGCTCCGTCGGACAGGGAGAGGGTTTTAATGAAAAACTGTTTTTT. This gives the protein CASSVGQGEGFNEKLFF. Full variable domain (remainder filled in from reference TRBV18 and TRBJ1-4): NAGVMQNPRHLVRRRGQEARLRCSPMKGHSHVYWYRQLPEEGLKFMVYLQKENIIDESGMPKERFSAEFPKEGPSILRIQQVVRGDSAAYFCASSVGQGEGFNEKLFFGSGTQLSVL.

This clone has more than one count but fewer than ten. The CDR3 protein is CASSTPGAETQYF. CDR3 in DNA: TGTGCCAGCAGTACCCCTGGGGCAGAGACCCAGTACTTC. V usage is TRBV28 and J usage is TRBJ2-5; perhaps TRBD1 as D (5 bases). The CDR3 is made up of 13 amino acids. V dropped 5 bases and J dropped 4 bases, with 11 bases sitting between them. In germline, CDR1 is MDHEN, CDR2 SYDVKM. Drawing the rest from reference TRBV28 and TRBJ2-5, the complete variable domain is DVKVTQSSRYLVKRTGEKVFLECVQDMDHENMFWYRQDPGLGLRLIYFSYDVKMKEKGDIPEGYSVSREKKERFSLILESASTNQTSMYLCASSTPGAETQYFGPGTRLLVL.

The rearrangement joins TRBV9 to TRBJ2-2; D not certain. The V and J ends lost 0 bases and 6 bases respectively, with 3 bases between them. The CDR3 has 12 residues. From germline, CDR1 is SGDLS and CDR2 YYNGEE. The CDR3 DNA is TGTGCCAGCAGCGTAGCCGCCGGGGAGCTGTTTTTT. This translates into CASSVAAGELFF.

This chain links TRBV20-1 with TRBJ2-3; 7 bases line up with TRBD2. Germline CDR1 DFQATT, CDR2 SNEGSKA (reference sequence). V shed 3 bases and J 1 base; nucleotides not matched to a gene: 7. The CDR3 spans 15 residues. As DNA, the CDR3 is TGCAGTGCTAGTGGGGCGGGAGCTGGCACAGATACGCAGTATTTT. It is translated as CSASGAGAGTDTQYF.

V is TRBV27 and J is TRBJ2-1, with TRBD1 matching over 9 bases. With V trimmed by 2 bases and J by 5 bases, 7 bases remained unmatched. This CDR3 is 16 amino acids long. Germline CDR1 is MNHEY and CDR2 is SMNVEV (reference sequence). As DNA, the CDR3 is TGTGCCAGCAGTTTAGGGAGACAGGGGGTGAACAATGAGCAGTTCTTC. Its protein product is CASSLGRQGVNNEQFF.

This clone was counted a single time. This chain links TRBV5-4 with TRBJ2-2, with 14 nucleotides matching TRBD2. Trimming took 2 bases from V and 4 from J; bases not matched to a gene: 4. The germline CDR1 and CDR2 sequences are SGHNT and YYREEE (reference sequence). The CDR3 sequence is 17 residues long. The CDR3 sequence: CASSFGTSGSGTGELFF. In nucleotides, the CDR3 is TGTGCCAGCAGCTTCGGGACTAGCGGGAGTGGCACCGGGGAGCTGTTTTTT.

The chain carries TRBV7-6 and TRBJ2-7; 10 nucleotides match TRBD1. Trimming took 5 bases from V and 1 from J; bases not matched to a gene: 5. Germline V CDR1 and CDR2: SGHVS, FNYEAQ. The CDR3 is 15 amino acids. The CDR3 protein is CASSRQGAGSYEQYF. The CDR3 region has the DNA TGTGCCAGCAGCCGACAGGGGGCCGGATCCTACGAGCAGTACTTC.

In its sample, this clone was seen a few times. The genes are TRBV7-9 and TRBJ1-4; D might be TRBD1 (5 bases). The length of the CDR3 is 15 residues. The germline V and J ends were trimmed by 5 bases and 2 bases, with 12 bases remaining between them. The V gene's germline CDR1 is SEHNR and CDR2 FQNEAQ (reference sequence). The CDR3 sequence: CASSNHPGTNEKLFF. As DNA, the CDR3 is TGTGCCAGCAGCAATCACCCAGGGACTAATGAAAAACTGTTTTTT.

The chain links TRBV5-6 to TRBJ2-6; D is undetermined. Germline V gives CDR1 SGHDT, CDR2 YYEEEE. Trimming stripped 4 bases from V and 6 bases from J, with 17 bases between. The CDR3 runs to 16 residues. The DNA for the CDR3 is TGTGCCAGCAGCCCCCTTTATAGACAACCGGCCAACGTCCTGACTTTC. As protein: CASSPLYRQPANVLTF.

This clone was detected once. The genes are TRBV28 and TRBJ2-7, with a weak D call TRBD1 (6 bases). The CDR3 is 12 amino acids. Trimming pared 5 bases from V and 6 bases from J, leaving 11 bases between. From germline, CDR1 is MDHEN and CDR2 SYDVKM. CDR3 amino acids: CASSLGHREQYF. In nucleotides, the CDR3 is TGTGCCAGCAGTCTGGGACATCGCGAGCAGTACTTC.

This sequence joins TRBV4-3 and TRBJ2-3; the match to TRBD2 covers 7 bases. This CDR3 comprises 14 residues. Germline trimming cut 4 bases from V and 2 bases from J; bases unmatched to any gene: 3. Germline V gives CDR1 LGHNA, CDR2 YSLEER. The CDR3 is CASSRGLDTDTQYF. In nucleotides, the CDR3 is TGCGCCAGCAGCCGAGGACTAGACACAGATACGCAGTATTTT.

This chain links TRBV6-5 with TRBJ1-1, with unresolved D. CDR3 length: 15 residues. The germline V gene encodes CDR1 MNHEY and CDR2 SVGAGI. The V gene lost 10 bases and the J gene lost 1 base, with 19 bases spanning the gap. CDR3 sequence: CATKPGMGSNTEAFF. Here the CDR3 DNA reads TGTGCCACCAAGCCAGGAATGGGTTCGAACACTGAAGCTTTCTTT.

The chain carries TRBV2 and TRBJ1-5, with 9 bases that match TRBD1. The CDR3 extends over 15 amino acids. V trimming: 4 bases; J trimming: 7 bases; junction bases outside the gene matches: 8. Germline V gene data show CDR1 as SNHLY and CDR2 as FYNNEI. CDR3 amino acids: CASSVNRGLRQPQHF. CDR3 DNA sequence: TGTGCCAGCAGTGTCAACAGGGGGCTTAGGCAGCCCCAGCATTTT.

In the case of this clone: The junction departs from the called germline gene at one end, perhaps through a read error. The J gene is TRBJ1-1, the V gene TRBV6-5, with 7 bases identical to TRBD1. The CDR3 spans 11 residues. Germline V lookup: CDR1 MNHEY, CDR2 SVGAGI. For the CDR3, the DNA is TGTGCCAGCACCGCTCCTTCAGGACAGGTCTTT. Translated: CASTAPSGQVF.

The CDR3 sequence is CASSLRGELGEDTIYF. CDR3 coding DNA: TGTGCCAGCAGCTTACGGGGGGAGCTCGGTGAGGACACCATATATTTT. This chain uses TRBV9 with TRBJ1-3, with D perhaps TRBD1 (5 bases). V was shortened by 4 bases and J by 8 bases, with 22 bases between the two germline ends. Germline values: CDR1 SGDLS, CDR2 YYNGEE. CDR3 length equals 16 residues.

The chain joins TRBV24-1 to TRBJ2-1; the match to TRBD1 covers 11 bases. Losses at the gene ends were 3 bases for V and 6 bases for J; bases not matched to a gene: 9. The germline gives CDR1 KGHDR, CDR2 SFDVKD. This CDR3 is built from 17 residues. The CDR3 bases are TGTGCCACCAGTGATCCGTCCCCGGGACAGGGGGTCAATGAGCAGTTCTTC. It translates to CATSDPSPGQGVNEQFF.

The genes are TRBV9 and TRBJ1-5, with 8 bases that match TRBD1. The germline V gene encodes CDR1 SGDLS and CDR2 YYNGEE. Unmatched junction bases numbered 11, after V lost 3 bases and J lost 6 bases. The CDR3 sequence is 16 residues long. The chain's CDR3 is CASSEGGQGASQPQHF. The CDR3 bases are TGTGCCAGCAGCGAAGGGGGCCAGGGGGCGAGTCAGCCCCAGCATTTT.

This clone was seen a single time. The chain is built from TRBV11-1 and TRBJ1-1; 9 bases map to TRBD1. The trim removed 4 bases at V and 3 bases at J, leaving 6 bases unmatched. Per germline, CDR1 SGHAT and CDR2 FQDESV (reference sequence). The CDR3 length is 15 residues. For the CDR3, the DNA is TGTGCCAGCAGCTCCGGACAGGGGACCTACACTGAAGCTTTCTTT. It specifies CASSSGQGTYTEAFF.

This rearrangement joins TRBV5-1 to TRBJ2-1; perhaps TRBD1 as D (5 bases). V was pared by 1 base and J by 7 bases, with 15 bases between. The CDR3 totals 15 residues. Germline lookup yields CDR1 SGHRS and CDR2 YFSETQ. The DNA for the CDR3 is TGCGCCAGCAGCTTGAGTCTCCCGCCAGGGAATGAGCAGTTCTTC. Its protein product is CASSLSLPPGNEQFF.

CDR3 nucleotides: TGTGCCAGCAGCCAAGCGGGGCGGATCGACGAGCAGTACTTC. Protein: CASSQAGRIDEQYF. The chain carries TRBV5-4 and TRBJ2-7; TRBD2 matches 7 bases. V shed 4 bases and J 5 bases; nucleotides not matched to a gene: 9. Per germline, CDR1 SGHNT and CDR2 YYREEE (reference sequence). The CDR3 is made up of 14 amino acids.

The rearrangement uses TRBV7-2 and TRBJ2-1; 14 nucleotides align to TRBD2. Germline CDR1 SGHTA, CDR2 FQGNSA. J lost 3 bases, V lost 1 base, and 5 bases had no gene match. There are 18 residues in the CDR3. CDR3 residues: CASSLDRGLAGVYNEQFF. CDR3 DNA: TGTGCCAGCAGCTTAGATCGGGGACTAGCGGGAGTCTACAATGAGCAGTTCTTC.

This chain connects TRBV5-4 to TRBJ1-4; 7 bases match TRBD1. Germline loops: CDR1 SGHNT, CDR2 YYREEE (reference sequence). J lost 3 bases, V lost 7 bases, and 9 bases had no gene match. This CDR3 is built from 15 residues. The CDR3 DNA reads TGTGCCAGCGGAACTTGGACAGGCCCTAATGAAAAACTGTTTTTT. This translates into CASGTWTGPNEKLFF.

The chain combines TRBV19 with TRBJ2-5, with TRBD2 as a possible D gene (5 bases). This CDR3 comprises 15 residues. V was shortened by 3 bases and J by 4 bases, with 15 bases between the two germline ends. The V gene's germline CDR1 is LNHDA and CDR2 SQIVND (reference sequence). The CDR3 sequence: CASSMGSPSPETQYF. The DNA of the CDR3 is TGTGCCAGTAGTATGGGGAGCCCGAGCCCAGAGACCCAGTACTTC.

The chain couples TRBV28 to TRBJ2-3, with TRBD2 matching 11 bases. This CDR3 spans 16 amino acids. From germline, CDR1 is MDHEN and CDR2 SYDVKM. V lost 5 bases to trimming and J lost 0 bases; unmatched junction nucleotides: 4. The CDR3: CASSRLAGTSTDTQYF. The CDR3 coding sequence is TGTGCCAGCAGTAGACTAGCGGGGACTAGCACAGATACGCAGTATTTT.

The chain carries TRBV25-1 and TRBJ2-7; D possibly corresponds to TRBD1 (5 bases). The CDR3 is 17 residues long. Germline CDR1 is MGHDK and CDR2 is SYGVNS. V was trimmed by 3 bases and J by 2 bases, leaving 20 bases between them. CDR3 nucleotide sequence: TGTGCCAGCAGTGAGAGTTTTAAAGGGGCGAATGCCTACGAGCAGTACTTC. This gives the protein CASSESFKGANAYEQYF.

The chain couples TRBV18 to TRBJ2-5, with D uncertain. The CDR3 consists of 13 residues. Germline V lookup: CDR1 KGHSH, CDR2 LQKENI. The V end was cut by 3 bases, the J end by 5 bases, with 10 bases between. This CDR3 reads CASSPSTRETQYF. The DNA for the CDR3 is TGTGCCAGCTCACCGAGCACTCGGGAGACCCAGTACTTC.

This sequence joins TRBV1 and TRBJ2-7; the table names TRBD2, a call not compared with the DNA. TRBV1 is listed as a pseudogene. CDR3 length equals 16 residues. The CDR3 DNA is TGCACCAGCAGCCAAGATCTTAGCGGGAGCTCCTACGAGCAGTACTTC. Translation gives CTSSQDLSGSSYEQYF.